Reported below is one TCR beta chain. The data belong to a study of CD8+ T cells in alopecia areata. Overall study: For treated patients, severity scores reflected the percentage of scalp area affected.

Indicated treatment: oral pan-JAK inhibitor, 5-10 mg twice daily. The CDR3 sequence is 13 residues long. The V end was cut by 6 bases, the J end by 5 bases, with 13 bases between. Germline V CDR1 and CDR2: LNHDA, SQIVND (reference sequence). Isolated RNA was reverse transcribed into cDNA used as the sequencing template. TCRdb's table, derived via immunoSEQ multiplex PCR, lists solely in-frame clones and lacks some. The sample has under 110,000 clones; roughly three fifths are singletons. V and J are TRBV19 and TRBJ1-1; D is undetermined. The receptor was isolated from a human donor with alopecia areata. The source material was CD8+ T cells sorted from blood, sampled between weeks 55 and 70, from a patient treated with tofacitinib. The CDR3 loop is CASRLWGGTEAFF. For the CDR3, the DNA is TGTGCCAGTAGATTGTGGGGAGGTACTGAAGCTTTCTTT.